This TCR beta chain was sequenced in a study of blood T cell repertoires in COVID-19. Overall study context: The origin of the acute and convalescent COVID-19 samples was the United States, Italy and Spain. PBMCs, B-cell-depleted T cells, or T cells provided the cDNA or gDNA that made up the material.

This clone was observed once. As handled by the study authors: Reference gene primers were amplified, and this amplification served to estimate nucleated cell counts. Repertoires were generated with immunoSEQ multiplex PCR, while TCRdb's copy carries only in-frame clones and drops some. For V, J and clone size, that table is used; D and trimming come from the DNA. The sample has around 340,000 clones; 70% to 90% are singletons. Trimming removed 5 bases from V and 3 bases from J, with 14 bases in between. CDR3 length equals 15 residues. Germline loops: CDR1 SEHNR, CDR2 FQNEAQ (reference sequence). Patients of the Seattle cohort, enrolled during active infection, were followed longitudinally.

The chain couples TRBV7-9 to TRBJ2-1; D is unresolved. The TCR comes from a woman in her fifties or sixties with COVID-19, enrolled during active disease. The sequenced sample was peripheral blood. CDR3: CASSLGVGVYNEQFF. The CDR3, as DNA: TGTGCCAGCAGCCTGGGTGTGGGCGTCTACAATGAGCAGTTCTTC. The entire variable domain, with the rest obtained from reference TRBV7-9 and TRBJ2-1, is as follows: DTGVSQNPRHKITKRGQNVTFRCDPISEHNRLYWYRQTLGQGPEFLTYFQNEAQLEKSRLLSDRFSAERPKGSFSTLEIQRTEQGDSAMYLCASSLGVGVYNEQFFGPGTRLTVL.